Below are 5 T cell receptor beta chains sequenced from a single sample in a study of blood T cell repertoires in COVID-19. Profiling relied on immunoSEQ multiplex PCR, and the TCRdb table lists in-frame clones only, not all of them. The data show about 100,000 clones, 85% seen once. The sequencing sample was made of peripheral blood. These receptors were collected from a woman between 65 and 79 years old with active or convalescent COVID-19.

This clone was seen just once. The chain combines TRBV5-4 with TRBJ2-7; 11 bases match TRBD2. After removal of 7 bases from V and 1 base from J, the junction contained 10 bases not matched to a gene. This CDR3 has 16 residues. The V gene's germline CDR1 is SGHNT and CDR2 YYREEE (reference sequence). The DNA of the CDR3 is TGTGCCAGCGGCCGGGGTAGCGGGGGGGGATCCTACGAGCAGTACTTC. Translating gives CASGRGSGGGSYEQYF.

The chain combines TRBV7-8 with TRBJ2-7, with a weak D call TRBD1 (7 bases). This CDR3 spans 16 amino acids. With 2 bases removed from V and 1 base from J, the gap between germline ends came to 15 bases. Per germline, CDR1 SGHVS and CDR2 FQNEAQ. CDR3 protein: CASSLSPGDSSYEQYF. CDR3 in DNA: TGTGCCAGCAGCTTAAGCCCGGGGGACAGTTCCTACGAGCAGTACTTC.

V and J are TRBV10-1 and TRBJ2-3, with 7 bases aligning to TRBD2. Germline V gene data show CDR1 as WNHNN and CDR2 as SYGVQD (reference sequence). After removal of 0 bases from V and 2 bases from J, the junction contained 2 bases not matched to a gene. The CDR3 loop spans 15 amino acids. Written as DNA, the CDR3 is TGCGCCAGCAGTGAGTCCGGGACTAACACAGATACGCAGTATTTT. This sequence encodes CASSESGTNTDTQYF.

The chain has TRBV5-8 and TRBJ2-2, with TRBD1 matching 7 bases. Germline V gene sequence: CDR1 SGHTS, CDR2 YDEGEE. The CDR3 is 14 amino acids. The ends lost 5 bases at V and 3 bases at J; junction bases unmatched: 4. The CDR3 sequence is CASRTGLDTGELFF. Here the CDR3 DNA reads TGTGCCAGCAGGACAGGGTTAGACACCGGGGAGCTGTTTTTT.

J is TRBJ1-2 and V is TRBV12-3 or TRBV12-4, with 8 nucleotides matching TRBD1. The CDR3 consists of 13 residues. Trimming cost V 5 bases and J 4 bases; bases outside gene matches: 3. In nucleotides, the CDR3 is TGTGCCAGCAGTCCAACAGGGGGCTATGGCTACACCTTC. It encodes CASSPTGGYGYTF.